Below, one TCR beta chain is given with its context. This sample stems from a study of blood T cell repertoires in COVID-19. Turning to the study itself: Acute-phase and convalescent COVID-19 samples originated in the United States, Italy and Spain. PBMCs, B-cell-depleted T cells, or T cells provided the cDNA or gDNA that made up the material.

Seattle patients were enrolled while actively infected and followed longitudinally. As processed by the authors: Amplified reference gene primers provided the basis for estimating nucleated cell counts. The table came from immunoSEQ multiplex PCR; TCRdb's copy has only in-frame clones and leaves some out. The V and J calls and clone size are taken from that table; D and trimming were inferred from the DNA. The table records 150,000 to 200,000 clones, around 81% of them present only once. CDR1 and CDR2 (germline): SQVTM, ANQGSEA. The CDR3 totals 14 residues. Trimming cost V 3 bases and J 5 bases, with 14 bases left between them.

The genes are TRBV29-1 and TRBJ2-1; unclear D gene. The sequence was collected from a woman of 80 years or more with COVID-19, enrolled during active disease. The sample was peripheral blood. CDR3 nucleotides: TGCAGCGTTGAGCTGGAGTTGGGTAACAATGAGCAGTTCTTC. It codes for CSVELELGNNEQFF.